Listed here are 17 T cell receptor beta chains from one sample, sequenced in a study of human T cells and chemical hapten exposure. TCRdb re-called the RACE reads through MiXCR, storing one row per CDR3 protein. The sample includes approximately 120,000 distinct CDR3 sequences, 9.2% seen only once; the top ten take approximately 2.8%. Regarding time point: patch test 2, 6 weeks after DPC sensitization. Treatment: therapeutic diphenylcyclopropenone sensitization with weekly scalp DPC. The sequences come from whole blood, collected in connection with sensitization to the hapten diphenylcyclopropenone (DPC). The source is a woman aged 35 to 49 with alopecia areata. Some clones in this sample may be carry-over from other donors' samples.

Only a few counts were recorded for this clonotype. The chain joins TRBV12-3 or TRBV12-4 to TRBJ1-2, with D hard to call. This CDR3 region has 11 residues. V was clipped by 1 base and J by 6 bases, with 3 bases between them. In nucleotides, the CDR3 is TGTGCCAGCAGTTTAGGGCATGGCTACACCTTC. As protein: CASSLGHGYTF.

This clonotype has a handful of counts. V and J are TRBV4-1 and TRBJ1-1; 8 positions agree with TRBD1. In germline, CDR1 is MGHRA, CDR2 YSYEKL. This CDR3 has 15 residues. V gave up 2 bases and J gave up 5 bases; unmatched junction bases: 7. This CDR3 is CASSQLTGAWTEAFF. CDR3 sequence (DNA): TGCGCCAGCAGCCAATTGACAGGGGCGTGGACTGAAGCTTTCTTT.

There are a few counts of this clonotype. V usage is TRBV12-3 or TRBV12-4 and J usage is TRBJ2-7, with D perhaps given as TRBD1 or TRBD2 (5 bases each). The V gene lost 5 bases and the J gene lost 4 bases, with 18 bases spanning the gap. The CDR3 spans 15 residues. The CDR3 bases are TGTGCCAGCAGTGTCGGTCCGGGACCGCAGTACGAGCAGTACTTC. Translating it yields CASSVGPGPQYEQYF.

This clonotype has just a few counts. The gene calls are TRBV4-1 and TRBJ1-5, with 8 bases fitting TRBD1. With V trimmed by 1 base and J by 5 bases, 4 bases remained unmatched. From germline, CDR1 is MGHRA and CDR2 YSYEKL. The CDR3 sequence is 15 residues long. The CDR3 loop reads CASSQARQGYQPQHF. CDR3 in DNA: TGCGCCAGCAGCCAAGCCCGACAGGGGTATCAGCCCCAGCATTTT.

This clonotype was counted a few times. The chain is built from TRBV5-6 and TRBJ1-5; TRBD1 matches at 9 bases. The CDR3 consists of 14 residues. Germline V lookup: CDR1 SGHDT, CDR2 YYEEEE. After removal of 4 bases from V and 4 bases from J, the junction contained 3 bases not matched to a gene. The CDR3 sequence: CASSPGQGNQPQHF. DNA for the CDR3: TGTGCCAGCAGCCCGGGACAGGGAAATCAGCCCCAGCATTTT.

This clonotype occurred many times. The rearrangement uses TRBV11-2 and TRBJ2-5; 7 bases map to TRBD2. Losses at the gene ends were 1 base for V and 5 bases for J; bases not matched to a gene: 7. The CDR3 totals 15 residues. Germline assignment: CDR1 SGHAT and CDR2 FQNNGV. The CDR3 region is CASSLGASGGETQYF. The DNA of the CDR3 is TGTGCCAGCAGCTTAGGGGCTAGCGGAGGGGAGACCCAGTACTTC.

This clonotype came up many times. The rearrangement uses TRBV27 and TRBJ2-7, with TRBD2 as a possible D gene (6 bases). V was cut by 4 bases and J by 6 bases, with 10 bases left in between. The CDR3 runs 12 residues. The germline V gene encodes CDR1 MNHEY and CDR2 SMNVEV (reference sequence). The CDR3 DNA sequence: TGTGCCAGCAGTTACGGGGGAACCGAGCAGTACTTC. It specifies CASSYGGTEQYF.

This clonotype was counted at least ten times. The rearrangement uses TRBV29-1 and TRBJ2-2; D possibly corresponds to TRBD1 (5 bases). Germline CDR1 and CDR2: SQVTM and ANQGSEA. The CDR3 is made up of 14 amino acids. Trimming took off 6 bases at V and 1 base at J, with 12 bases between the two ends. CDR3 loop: CSVNRIGNTGELFF. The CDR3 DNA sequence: TGCAGCGTCAACAGGATTGGGAACACCGGGGAGCTGTTTTTT.

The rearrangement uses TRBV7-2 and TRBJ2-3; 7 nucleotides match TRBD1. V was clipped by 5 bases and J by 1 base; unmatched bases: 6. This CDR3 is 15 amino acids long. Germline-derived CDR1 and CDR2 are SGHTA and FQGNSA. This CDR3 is CASSLSGTGTDTQYF. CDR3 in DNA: TGTGCCAGCAGCCTCTCCGGGACAGGCACAGATACGCAGTATTTT.

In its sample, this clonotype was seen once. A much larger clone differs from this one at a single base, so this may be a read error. The CDR3 region has the DNA TGTGCCAGCAGAAAGGGGGCCACCGGGGAGCTGTTTTTT. Its protein product is CASRKGATGELFF. The chain couples TRBV7-9 to TRBJ2-2; TRBD1 matches at 7 bases. Germline loops: CDR1 SEHNR, CDR2 FQNEAQ (reference sequence). With V trimmed by 6 bases and J by 4 bases, 2 bases remained unmatched. CDR3 size: 13 residues.

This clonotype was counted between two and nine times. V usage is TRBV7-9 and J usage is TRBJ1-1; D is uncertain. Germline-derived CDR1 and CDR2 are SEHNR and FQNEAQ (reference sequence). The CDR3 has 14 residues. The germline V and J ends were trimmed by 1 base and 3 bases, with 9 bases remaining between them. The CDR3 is CASSLEVVDTEAFF. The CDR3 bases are TGTGCCAGCAGCTTAGAGGTTGTAGACACTGAAGCTTTCTTT.

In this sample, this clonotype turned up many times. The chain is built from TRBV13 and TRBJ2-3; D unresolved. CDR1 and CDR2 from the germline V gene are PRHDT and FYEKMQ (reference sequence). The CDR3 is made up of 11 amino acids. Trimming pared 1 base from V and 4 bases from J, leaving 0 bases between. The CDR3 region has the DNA TGTGCCAGCAGCTTAGCAGATACGCAGTATTTT. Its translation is CASSLADTQYF.

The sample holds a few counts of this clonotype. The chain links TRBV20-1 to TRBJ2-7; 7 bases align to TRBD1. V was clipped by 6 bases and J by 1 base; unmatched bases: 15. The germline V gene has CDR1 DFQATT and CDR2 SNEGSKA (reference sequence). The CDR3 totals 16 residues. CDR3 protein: CSAELSTGSRSYEQYF. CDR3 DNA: TGCAGTGCCGAGCTTTCGACAGGGTCTCGTTCCTACGAGCAGTACTTC.

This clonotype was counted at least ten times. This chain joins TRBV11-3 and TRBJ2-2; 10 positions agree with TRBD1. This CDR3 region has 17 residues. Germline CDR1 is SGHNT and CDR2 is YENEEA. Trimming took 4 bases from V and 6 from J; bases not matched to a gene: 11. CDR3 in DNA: TGTGCCAGCAGCTCCGAGACAGGGGGCGATTCTGCCGGGGAGCTGTTTTTT. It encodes CASSSETGGDSAGELFF.

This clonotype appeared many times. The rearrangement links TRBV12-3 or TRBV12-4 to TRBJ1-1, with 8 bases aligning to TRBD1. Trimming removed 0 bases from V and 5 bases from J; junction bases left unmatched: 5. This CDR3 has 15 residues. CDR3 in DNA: TGTGCCAGCAGTTTAGCACAGGGGGTTGGGACTGAAGCTTTCTTT. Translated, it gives CASSLAQGVGTEAFF.

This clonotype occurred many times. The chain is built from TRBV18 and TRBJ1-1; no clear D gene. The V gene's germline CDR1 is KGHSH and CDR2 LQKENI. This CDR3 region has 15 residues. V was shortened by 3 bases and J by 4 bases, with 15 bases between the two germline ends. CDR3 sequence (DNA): TGTGCCAGCTCACCCGGCCTAGAAGATGGCACTGAAGCTTTCTTT. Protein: CASSPGLEDGTEAFF.

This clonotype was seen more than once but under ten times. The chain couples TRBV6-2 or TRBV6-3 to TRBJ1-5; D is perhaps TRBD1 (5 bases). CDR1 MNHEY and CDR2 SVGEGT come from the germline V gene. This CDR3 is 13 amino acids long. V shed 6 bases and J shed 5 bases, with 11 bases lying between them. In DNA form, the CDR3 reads TGTGCCAGCAGCGACAGACTTTATCAGCCCCAGCATTTT. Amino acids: CASSDRLYQPQHF.